This T cell receptor (beta chain) was profiled in a study of PD-1 blockade in mismatch repair-deficient tumors. The repertoire was sequenced with immunoSEQ multiplex PCR; TCRdb's copy has only in-frame clones and lacks some. This repertoire shows 85,000 to 130,000 clones, 70% to 85% found once; its top ten account for roughly 6.2%. The V gene end was trimmed by 7 bases and the J gene end by 7 bases; junction bases not matched to a gene: 10. The CDR3 is 15 amino acids. CDR1 and CDR2 (germline): MNHEY, SVGAGI. Material: peripheral blood, obtained less than 37 weeks after starting pembrolizumab. This TCR was recovered from an adult with mismatch repair-deficient cancer. The chain joins TRBV6-5 to TRBJ2-2; TRBD1 agrees at 9 bases. The CDR3 DNA reads as TGTGCCAGCATTTCGACAGGGGGGATCGGCGGGGAGCTGTTTTTT. It translates to CASISTGGIGGELFF.